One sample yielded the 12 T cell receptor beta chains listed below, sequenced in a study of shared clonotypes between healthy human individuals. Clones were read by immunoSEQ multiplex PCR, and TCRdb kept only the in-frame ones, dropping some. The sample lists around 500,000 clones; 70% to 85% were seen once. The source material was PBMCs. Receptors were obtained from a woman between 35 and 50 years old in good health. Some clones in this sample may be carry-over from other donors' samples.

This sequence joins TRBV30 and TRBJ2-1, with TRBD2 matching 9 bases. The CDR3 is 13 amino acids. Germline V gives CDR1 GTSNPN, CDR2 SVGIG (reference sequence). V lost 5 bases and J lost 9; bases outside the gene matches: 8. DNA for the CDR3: TGTGCCTGGGGCCCCCCGACTAGCGGTGAGCAGTTCTTC. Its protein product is CAWGPPTSGEQFF. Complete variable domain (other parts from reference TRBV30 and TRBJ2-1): SQTIHQWPATLVQPVGSPLSLECTVEGTSNPNLYWYRQAAGRGLQLLFYSVGIGQISSEVPQNLSASRPQDRQFILSSKKLLLSDSGFYLCAWGPPTSGEQFFGPGTRLTVL.

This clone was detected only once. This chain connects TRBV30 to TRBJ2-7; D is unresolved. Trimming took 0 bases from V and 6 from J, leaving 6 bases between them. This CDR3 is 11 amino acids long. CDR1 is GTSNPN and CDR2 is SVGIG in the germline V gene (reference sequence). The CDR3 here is CAWSVGSEQYF. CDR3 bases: TGTGCCTGGAGTGTGGGCTCCGAGCAGTACTTC. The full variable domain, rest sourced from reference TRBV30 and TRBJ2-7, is SQTIHQWPATLVQPVGSPLSLECTVEGTSNPNLYWYRQAAGRGLQLLFYSVGIGQISSEVPQNLSASRPQDRQFILSSKKLLLSDSGFYLCAWSVGSEQYFGPGTRLTVT.

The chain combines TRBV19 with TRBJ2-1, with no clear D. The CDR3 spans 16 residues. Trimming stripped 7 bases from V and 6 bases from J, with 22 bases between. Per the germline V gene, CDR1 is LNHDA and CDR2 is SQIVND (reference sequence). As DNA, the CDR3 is TGTGCCAGTACAACGACCCCCGGGCAGGAGACCAATGAGCAGTTCTTC. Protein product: CASTTTPGQETNEQFF.

CDR3 loop: CASSHSGDPYEQYF. The CDR3 DNA reads TGTGCCAGCAGCCATTCTGGGGACCCCTACGAGCAGTACTTC. The chain uses TRBV6-5 and TRBJ2-7, with D perhaps being TRBD1 or TRBD2 (5 bases each). The CDR3 consists of 14 residues. The germline gives CDR1 MNHEY, CDR2 SVGAGI. V lost 6 bases and J 2 bases, leaving 14 bases between the germline ends.

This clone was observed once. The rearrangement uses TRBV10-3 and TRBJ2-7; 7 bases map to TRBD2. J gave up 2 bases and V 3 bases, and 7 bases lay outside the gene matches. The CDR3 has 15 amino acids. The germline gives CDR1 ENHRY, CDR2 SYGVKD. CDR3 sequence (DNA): TGTGCCATCAGTGATGACAAAAGCGGGACCTACGAGCAGTACTTC. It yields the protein CAISDDKSGTYEQYF.

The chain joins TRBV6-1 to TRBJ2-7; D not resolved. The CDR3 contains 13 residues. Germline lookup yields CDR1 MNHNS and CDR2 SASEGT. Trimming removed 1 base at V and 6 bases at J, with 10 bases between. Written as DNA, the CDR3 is TGTGCCAGCAGTGAAGGGAGATCTTCCGAGCAGTACTTC. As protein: CASSEGRSSEQYF.

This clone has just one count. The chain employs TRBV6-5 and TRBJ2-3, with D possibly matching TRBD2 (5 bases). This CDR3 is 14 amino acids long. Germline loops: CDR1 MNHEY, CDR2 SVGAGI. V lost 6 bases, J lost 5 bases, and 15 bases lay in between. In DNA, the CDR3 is TGTGCCAGCAGGTCCACTAGGGCGGGAGATACGCAGTATTTT. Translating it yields CASRSTRAGDTQYF.

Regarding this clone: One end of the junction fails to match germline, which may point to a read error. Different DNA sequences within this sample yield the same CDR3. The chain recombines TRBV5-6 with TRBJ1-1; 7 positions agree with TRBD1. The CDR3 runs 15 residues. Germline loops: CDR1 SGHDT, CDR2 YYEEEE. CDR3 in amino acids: CASSLLPGGGTEALF. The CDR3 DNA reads TGTGCCAGCAGCTTGCTCCCAGGGGGGGGCACTGAAGCCTTATTT.

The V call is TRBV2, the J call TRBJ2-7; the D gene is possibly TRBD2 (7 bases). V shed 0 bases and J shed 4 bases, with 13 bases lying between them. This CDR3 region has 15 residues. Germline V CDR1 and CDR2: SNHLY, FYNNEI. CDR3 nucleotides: TGTGCCAGCAGTGAAGCTGGGGGGGCGCATTACGAGCAGTACTTC. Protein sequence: CASSEAGGAHYEQYF.

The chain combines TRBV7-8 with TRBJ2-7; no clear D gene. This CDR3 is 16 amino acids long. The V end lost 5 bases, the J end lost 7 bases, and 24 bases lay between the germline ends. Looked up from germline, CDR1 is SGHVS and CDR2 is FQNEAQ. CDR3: CASSPWPLKENVEQYF. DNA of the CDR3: TGTGCCAGCAGCCCCTGGCCCCTTAAGGAGAATGTAGAGCAGTACTTC.

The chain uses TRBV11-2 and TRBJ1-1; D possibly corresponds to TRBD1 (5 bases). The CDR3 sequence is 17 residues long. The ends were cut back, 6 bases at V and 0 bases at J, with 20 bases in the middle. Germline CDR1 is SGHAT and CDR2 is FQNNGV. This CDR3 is CASSLLPGTFMNTEAFF. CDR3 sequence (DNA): TGTGCCAGCAGTTTACTACCGGGGACCTTCATGAACACTGAAGCTTTCTTT.

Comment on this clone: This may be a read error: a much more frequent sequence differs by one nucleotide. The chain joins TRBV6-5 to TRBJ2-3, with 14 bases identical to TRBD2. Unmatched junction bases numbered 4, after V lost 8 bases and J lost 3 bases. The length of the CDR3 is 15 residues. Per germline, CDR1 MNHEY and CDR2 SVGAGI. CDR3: CASGWTSGRTDTQYF. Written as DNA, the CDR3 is TGTGCCAGCGGGTGGACTAGCGGGAGGACAGATACGCAGTATTTT.